The 23 T cell receptor beta chains in this list originate from one sample, sequenced in a study of vaccination and CD4 T cells after COVID-19. The treatment was: approximately 11-day PBMC culture with coronavirus spike peptide pools or control peptides (ViraFEST assay). No antigens are known for them. Scientists ran DNA taken from cultured CD4+ T cells through the Oncomine TCR Beta short-read assay for sequencing. In TCRdb, the PCR reads were re-called with MiXCR into one record per CDR3 protein. The sample lists 9,500 to 13,000 distinct CDR3 sequences, around three fifths seen once, with about 27% in the top ten. The sequences come from CD4+ T cells from blood, cultured in vitro, collected before SARS-CoV-2 vaccination. These receptors all come from a human donor who had recovered from COVID-19.

V is TRBV6-1 and J is TRBJ2-7; D unclear. This CDR3 comprises 15 residues. Trimming took off 6 bases at V and 1 base at J, with 16 bases between the two ends. CDR1 is MNHNS and CDR2 is SASEGT in the germline V gene. CDR3: CASSRSHFQSYEQYF. CDR3 DNA: TGTGCCAGCAGCCGAAGTCACTTTCAGTCCTACGAGCAGTACTTC.

The rearrangement links TRBV20-1 to TRBJ2-5; D is perhaps TRBD1 (6 bases). V lost 1 base and J lost 4, with 19 bases in between. The CDR3 is made up of 16 amino acids. Germline CDR1 reads DFQATT; CDR2 reads SNEGSKA (reference sequence). The CDR3 loop is CSARGNRVEAGETQYF. The CDR3 region has the DNA TGCAGTGCTAGAGGGAACAGGGTCGAGGCAGGAGAGACCCAGTACTTC.

This clonotype was observed a handful of times. The rearrangement links TRBV7-3 to TRBJ1-1; weak D call: TRBD1 (5 bases). Trimming pared 3 bases from V and 1 base from J, leaving 6 bases between. The CDR3 loop spans 13 amino acids. Looked up from germline, CDR1 is SGHTA and CDR2 is FQGTGA. The CDR3 coding sequence is TGTGCCAGCAGCTTCGGGGGGAACACTGAAGCTTTCTTT. Its translation: CASSFGGNTEAFF.

This clonotype was seen a few times. The CDR3 loop reads CSAIPGRTGYGYTF. The CDR3 region has the DNA TGCAGTGCTATTCCGGGACGGACAGGCTATGGCTACACCTTC. This chain joins TRBV20-1 and TRBJ1-2, with TRBD1 identical over 7 bases. Trimming removed 4 bases from V and 4 bases from J; junction bases left unmatched: 9. Germline loops: CDR1 DFQATT, CDR2 SNEGSKA (reference sequence). The CDR3 consists of 14 residues.

V usage is TRBV20-1 and J usage is TRBJ2-7; the match to TRBD2 covers 8 bases. The DNA matches TRBJ2-5 better at its end, which makes the J call doubtful. This CDR3 contains 14 residues. In germline, CDR1 is DFQATT, CDR2 SNEGSKA (reference sequence). In DNA, the CDR3 is TGCAGTGCTCCCGGAGCGGGAGTTCGGGAGACCCAGTACTTC. The encoded protein is CSAPGAGVRETQYF.

The rearrangement links TRBV11-1 to TRBJ2-7, with D perhaps TRBD1 or TRBD2 (5 bases each). V dropped 6 bases and J dropped 6 bases, with 21 bases sitting between them. Looked up from germline, CDR1 is SGHAT and CDR2 is FQDESV (reference sequence). There are 15 residues in the CDR3. CDR3 coding DNA: TGTGCCAGCAGTCCCGGGGCCATTCTAAAAACCGAGCAGTACTTC. Protein: CASSPGAILKTEQYF.

The genes are TRBV7-8 and TRBJ2-1; TRBD2 aligns across 11 bases. V shed 3 bases and J 8 bases; nucleotides not matched to a gene: 3. This CDR3 spans 14 amino acids. Germline V gene lookup returns CDR1 SGHVS and CDR2 FQNEAQ. CDR3 sequence: CASSFTSGRYEQFF. The CDR3 DNA is TGTGCCAGCAGCTTCACTAGCGGGAGATATGAGCAGTTCTTC.

This clonotype was picked up a small number of times. This chain joins TRBV6-1 and TRBJ1-5, with a weak D call TRBD1 (6 bases). The germline V gene encodes CDR1 MNHNS and CDR2 SASEGT. This CDR3 comprises 15 residues. V was pared by 4 bases and J by 2 bases, with 12 bases between. The CDR3 coding sequence is TGTGCCAGCAGTGGGGGTACAGGGCGCAATCAGCCCCAGCATTTT. It encodes CASSGGTGRNQPQHF.

The chain combines TRBV19 with TRBJ2-7; the match to TRBD1 covers 7 bases. The germline gives CDR1 LNHDA, CDR2 SQIVND (reference sequence). The CDR3 consists of 15 residues. V lost 4 bases to trimming and J lost 3 bases; unmatched junction nucleotides: 9. CDR3 bases: TGTGCCAGTAGTACTGGGGTACAGGGGTTCTACGAGCAGTACTTC. Translation gives CASSTGVQGFYEQYF. The full variable domain, its missing parts supplied by reference TRBV19 and TRBJ2-7, is DGGITQSPKYLFRKEGQNVTLSCEQNLNHDAMYWYRQDPGQGLRLIYYSQIVNDFQKGDIAEGYSVSREKKESFPLTVTSAQKNPTAFYLCASSTGVQGFYEQYFGPGTRLTVT.

Notes on this clonotype: One end of the junction varies from germline; a read error may be responsible. The chain links TRBV28 to TRBJ1-3; the D gene is possibly TRBD1 (6 bases). Per the germline V gene, CDR1 is MDHEN and CDR2 is SYDVKM. The CDR3 extends over 15 amino acids. As DNA, the CDR3 is TGTGCCAGCAGTGGCCCCGGACAGTTGGGAAACACCGTATATTTT. This sequence encodes CASSGPGQLGNTVYF.

The chain has TRBV7-9 and TRBJ1-6; TRBD1 is a possible D gene (6 bases). Germline loops: CDR1 SEHNR, CDR2 FQNEAQ (reference sequence). This CDR3 region has 17 residues. V was clipped by 7 bases and J by 3 bases, with 19 bases between them. In DNA form, the CDR3 reads TGTGCCAGCAAAGGTCCCGACAGGTTCCACTATAATTCACCCCTCCACTTT. Protein sequence: CASKGPDRFHYNSPLHF.

The chain links TRBV12-3 or TRBV12-4 to TRBJ2-3, with 7 bases lining up with TRBD2. This CDR3 is 16 amino acids long. The V segment lost 6 bases and the J segment 9 bases; nucleotides outside the gene matches: 18. CDR3 sequence: CASSSAQRDIIGTQYF. In DNA form, the CDR3 reads TGTGCCAGCAGCTCGGCGCAGCGGGATATTATAGGGACGCAGTATTTT.

The V gene is TRBV10-2, the J gene TRBJ1-1, with D unclear. The V end was cut by 3 bases, the J end by 3 bases, with 14 bases between. Germline V gene sequence: CDR1 WSHSY, CDR2 SAAADI. The CDR3 loop spans 15 amino acids. The CDR3 region is CASSEKVRKDTEAFF. In nucleotides, the CDR3 is TGCGCCAGCAGTGAAAAGGTGAGAAAGGACACTGAAGCTTTCTTT.

This chain's CDR3 is CASSPMGATGELFF. CDR3 DNA: TGCGCCAGCAGCCCGATGGGGGCTACCGGGGAGCTGTTTTTT. The genes are TRBV4-1 and TRBJ2-2, with D possibly being TRBD1 (6 bases). The CDR3 is made up of 14 amino acids. Germline V lookup: CDR1 MGHRA, CDR2 YSYEKL. V dropped 4 bases and J dropped 5 bases, with 11 bases sitting between them.

This chain links TRBV20-1 with TRBJ2-7, with D perhaps matching TRBD1 (6 bases). V was shortened by 4 bases and J by 2 bases, with 9 bases between the two germline ends. CDR1 is DFQATT and CDR2 is SNEGSKA in the germline V gene (reference sequence). There are 12 residues in the CDR3. Here the CDR3 DNA reads TGCAGTGCTACCAGGGACACCTACGAGCAGTACTTC. Its protein is CSATRDTYEQYF.

This sequence joins TRBV18 and TRBJ2-3; TRBD1 aligns across 9 bases. The CDR3 sequence is 14 residues long. The V segment lost 5 bases and the J segment 6 bases; nucleotides outside the gene matches: 6. Germline V gene lookup returns CDR1 KGHSH and CDR2 LQKENI. The CDR3 nucleotides are TGTGCCAGCTCAACGAACAGGGGGCGGGATACGCAGTATTTT. Translation gives CASSTNRGRDTQYF.

The chain carries TRBV20-1 and TRBJ2-7, with 7 bases matching TRBD2. The germline CDR1 and CDR2 sequences are DFQATT and SNEGSKA (reference sequence). Trimming took 5 bases from V and 3 from J; bases not matched to a gene: 16. The CDR3 length is 16 residues. DNA for the CDR3: TGCAGTGCTCGACGACAAGGGCTAGCGGATTTCTACGAGCAGTACTTC. Translated: CSARRQGLADFYEQYF.

The chain links TRBV1 to TRBJ2-3. TRBV1 is described as a pseudogene. This CDR3 region has 16 residues. The CDR3 DNA is TGCACCAGCAGCCAAGATCAATTCGGGGGCACAGATACGCAGTATTTT. It codes for CTSSQDQFGGTDTQYF.

This rearrangement joins TRBV2 to TRBJ2-7, with 7 bases matching TRBD2. Germline V gene sequence: CDR1 SNHLY, CDR2 FYNNEI. The CDR3 length is 14 residues. With V trimmed by 4 bases and J by 3 bases, 6 bases remained unmatched. CDR3 sequence: CASSVRLANYEQYF. CDR3 nucleotides: TGTGCCAGCAGTGTGAGACTAGCCAACTACGAGCAGTACTTC.

This rearrangement joins TRBV19 to TRBJ2-2, with 10 bases identical to TRBD2. Germline V gene data show CDR1 as LNHDA and CDR2 as SQIVND (reference sequence). Losses at the gene ends were 7 bases for V and 1 base for J; bases not matched to a gene: 9. CDR3 length: 17 residues. The CDR3 loop is CASILASGRGNTGELFF. CDR3 in DNA: TGTGCCAGTATTCTAGCTAGCGGGAGAGGGAACACCGGGGAGCTGTTTTTT.

V is TRBV4-1 and J is TRBJ2-2; unclear D gene. V dropped 5 bases and J dropped 0 bases, with 10 bases sitting between them. The CDR3 totals 15 residues. Germline assignment: CDR1 MGHRA and CDR2 YSYEKL. The CDR3 DNA is TGCGCCAGCAGCTTCTGGGGTACGAACACCGGGGAGCTGTTTTTT. Its protein is CASSFWGTNTGELFF.

This clonotype was seen more than once but under ten times. The chain combines TRBV20-1 with TRBJ2-1; TRBD2 matches 9 bases. V shed 0 bases and J 3 bases; nucleotides not matched to a gene: 3. CDR3 length: 15 residues. CDR1 and CDR2 from the germline V gene are DFQATT and SNEGSKA (reference sequence). The CDR3 nucleotides are TGCAGTGCTAGAGAGGCGGGAGGGATCTACAATGAGCAGTTCTTC. Amino acids: CSAREAGGIYNEQFF.

This clonotype was seen a handful of times. The rearrangement uses TRBV2 and TRBJ1-5; tentatively, D is TRBD1 (6 bases). V was trimmed by 5 bases and J by 0 bases, leaving 20 bases between them. The CDR3 is 18 amino acids. From germline, CDR1 is SNHLY and CDR2 FYNNEI. The CDR3 DNA reads TGTGCCAGCAGTCTATGGGCAGGGGCCATCTATAGCAATCAGCCCCAGCATTTT. Its protein product is CASSLWAGAIYSNQPQHF.